The next 22 T cell receptor beta chains were all read from a single sample in a study of PD-1 blockade in classical Hodgkin lymphoma (dated by TCRdb to about 2020). The time point tag for this specimen amounts to: cycle 4 day 1 (C4D1), after 5 to 7 weeks of nivolumab. Every trial patient had relapsed after autologous stem cell transplantation, and cohorts A, B and C differed in prior brentuximab vedotin exposure. CD4+ T cells were purified from thawed PBMCs by magnetic negative selection with a Miltenyi CD4+ T cell isolation kit. The library was produced with the immunoSEQ multiplex PCR assay. Not all clones reach the TCRdb copy of this immuneACCESS table, which keeps in-frame sequences only. Checked studies attribute under half of the gap to unresolved V genes and leave the rest unexplained. In all, the sample holds about 27,000 clones, and approximately 85% of those were seen once. Together, the top ten hold around 2.3% of the sample.

The starting material was CD4+ T cells from blood, obtained before the fourth cycle of nivolumab. All receptors come from a human donor with classical Hodgkin lymphoma.

The chain links TRBV14 to TRBJ2-2, with D hard to call. The V end lost 3 bases, the J end lost 6 bases, and 8 bases lay between the germline ends. The CDR3 contains 13 residues. Germline CDR1 and CDR2: SGHDN and FVKESK. The CDR3 DNA reads TGTGCCAGCAGCCAGTTGGGCCCCGGGGAGCTGTTTTTT. Protein: CASSQLGPGELFF.

The V and J genes are TRBV4-3 and TRBJ1-5; tentatively, D is TRBD1 (5 bases). The V end lost 0 bases, the J end lost 6 bases, and 12 bases lay between the germline ends. The CDR3 is made up of 15 amino acids. The germline gives CDR1 LGHNA, CDR2 YSLEER. CDR3 residues: CASSQDPGRGQPQHF. Here the CDR3 DNA reads TGCGCCAGCAGCCAAGACCCGGGTAGGGGTCAGCCCCAGCATTTT.

This chain links TRBV19 with TRBJ1-1; D uncertain. The CDR3 has 14 amino acids. V dropped 5 bases and J dropped 1 base, with 11 bases sitting between them. Germline V gives CDR1 LNHDA, CDR2 SQIVND (reference sequence). The chain's CDR3 is CASSPEGPNTEAFF. The CDR3 region has the DNA TGTGCCAGTAGTCCAGAGGGCCCGAACACTGAAGCTTTCTTT.

V gene TRBV7-9 combines with J gene TRBJ1-2, with D maybe TRBD1 (5 bases). CDR3 length: 17 amino acids. The germline CDR1 and CDR2 sequences are SEHNR and FQNEAQ (reference sequence). V dropped 1 base and J dropped 0 bases, with 15 bases sitting between them. CDR3 protein: CASSLGEGMGTNYGYTF. CDR3 coding DNA: TGTGCCAGCAGCTTAGGGGAGGGGATGGGAACTAACTATGGCTACACCTTC. Full variable domain (remainder filled in from reference TRBV7-9 and TRBJ1-2): DTGVSQNPRHKITKRGQNVTFRCDPISEHNRLYWYRQTLGQGPEFLTYFQNEAQLEKSRLLSDRFSAERPKGSFSTLEIQRTEQGDSAMYLCASSLGEGMGTNYGYTFGSGTRLTVV.

This chain joins TRBV7-2 and TRBJ2-2; a possible D gene is TRBD2 (6 bases). From germline, CDR1 is SGHTA and CDR2 FQGNSA. The CDR3 is 14 amino acids. The V gene lost 7 bases and the J gene lost 5 bases, with 14 bases spanning the gap. The CDR3: CASKLAIRTGELFF. The CDR3 coding sequence is TGTGCCAGCAAACTAGCTATAAGAACCGGGGAGCTGTTTTTT. Full variable domain (remainder filled in from reference TRBV7-2 and TRBJ2-2): GAGVSQSPSNKVTEKGKDVELRCDPISGHTALYWYRQSLGQGLEFLIYFQGNSAPDKSGLPSDRFSAERTGGSVSTLTIQRTQQEDSAVYLCASKLAIRTGELFFGEGSRLTVL.

This sequence joins TRBV4-2 and TRBJ2-1, with TRBD2 matching over 7 bases. Trimming cost V 3 bases and J 4 bases; bases outside gene matches: 0. This CDR3 has 13 amino acids. In germline, CDR1 is LGHNA, CDR2 YNFKEQ. For the CDR3, the DNA is TGTGCCAGCAGCCATAGCGGGTACAATGAGCAGTTCTTC. It specifies CASSHSGYNEQFF.

The gene calls are TRBV5-5 and TRBJ1-4; unclear D gene. Germline V gene sequence: CDR1 SGHKS, CDR2 YYEKEE (reference sequence). The CDR3 has 16 residues. V lost 0 bases, J lost 0 bases, and 9 bases lay in between. The CDR3 loop reads CASSLEGASTNEKLFF. The CDR3 nucleotides read TGTGCCAGCAGCTTGGAAGGCGCTTCAACTAATGAAAAACTGTTTTTT.

The chain joins TRBV7-2 to TRBJ2-3; D not certain. The germline V and J ends were trimmed by 2 bases and 6 bases, with 9 bases remaining between them. Germline CDR1 reads SGHTA; CDR2 reads FQGNSA. The CDR3 sequence is 13 residues long. CDR3 region: CASSLNARDTQYF. The CDR3 bases are TGTGCCAGCAGCTTAAACGCGAGGGATACGCAGTATTTT. Complete variable domain (other parts from reference TRBV7-2 and TRBJ2-3): GAGVSQSPSNKVTEKGKDVELRCDPISGHTALYWYRQSLGQGLEFLIYFQGNSAPDKSGLPSDRFSAERTGGSVSTLTIQRTQQEDSAVYLCASSLNARDTQYFGPGTRLTVL.

The CDR3 nucleotides are TGTGCCAGCAGCCAAGGGACAGGGGCCAATCAGCCCCAGCATTTT. Its protein product is CASSQGTGANQPQHF. The rearrangement joins TRBV4-2 to TRBJ1-5; 9 bases fit TRBD1. This CDR3 has 15 residues. CDR1 and CDR2 (germline): LGHNA, YNFKEQ. V dropped 1 base and J dropped 3; count of bases not matched to a gene: 1.

This clone was seen more than once but under ten times. The V and J genes are TRBV7-2 and TRBJ1-2; D is unresolved. Germline V gene sequence: CDR1 SGHTA, CDR2 FQGNSA. The V gene lost 1 base and the J gene lost 2 bases, with 5 bases spanning the gap. The CDR3 contains 13 residues. The CDR3 DNA follows: TGTGCCAGCAGCTTAGGGGAAAACTATGGCTACACCTTC. It yields the protein CASSLGENYGYTF. Filled out from reference TRBV7-2 and TRBJ1-2, the complete variable domain reads GAGVSQSPSNKVTEKGKDVELRCDPISGHTALYWYRQSLGQGLEFLIYFQGNSAPDKSGLPSDRFSAERTGGSVSTLTIQRTQQEDSAVYLCASSLGENYGYTFGSGTRLTVV.

The chain combines TRBV27 with TRBJ1-5; D gene ambiguous. The ends were cut back, 2 bases at V and 0 bases at J, with 2 bases in the middle. Germline V CDR1 and CDR2: MNHEY, SMNVEV (reference sequence). The CDR3 consists of 13 residues. CDR3 coding DNA: TGTGCCAGCAGTTTAGATAGCAATCAGCCCCAGCATTTT. Amino acids: CASSLDSNQPQHF.

This chain connects TRBV4-2 to TRBJ2-7, with 7 bases aligning to TRBD2. Per the germline V gene, CDR1 is LGHNA and CDR2 is YNFKEQ. V lost 4 bases to trimming and J lost 5 bases; unmatched junction nucleotides: 26. The CDR3 totals 20 residues. The CDR3 DNA follows: TGTGCCAGCAGCCCATGGGGGGAGGGTCCAACCAACTACTTGGGCAACGAGCAGTACTTC. As protein: CASSPWGEGPTNYLGNEQYF.

The rearrangement links TRBV7-2 to TRBJ2-7; 7 bases fit TRBD1. Trimming removed 5 bases from V and 4 bases from J; junction bases left unmatched: 8. The CDR3 runs 14 residues. CDR1 SGHTA and CDR2 FQGNSA come from the germline V gene. CDR3 region: CASSPTGLLYEQYF. In DNA, the CDR3 is TGTGCCAGCAGCCCGACAGGGCTTCTTTACGAGCAGTACTTC.

The chain carries TRBV5-4 and TRBJ1-1; possibly TRBD1 for D (6 bases). In germline, CDR1 is SGHNT, CDR2 YYREEE (reference sequence). The V end lost 4 bases, the J end lost 4 bases, and 14 bases lay between the germline ends. The CDR3 contains 14 residues. The CDR3 nucleotides read TGTGCCAGCAGCGAAACAGGGCGTGCCACTGAAGCTTTCTTT. Translation: CASSETGRATEAFF.

The rearrangement joins TRBV11-3 to TRBJ2-5, with 14 bases that match TRBD2. Unmatched junction bases numbered 10, after V lost 5 bases and J lost 5 bases. Germline V CDR1 and CDR2: SGHNT, YENEEA. This CDR3 has 17 residues. Written as DNA, the CDR3 is TGTGCCAGCAGCCCTGGACTAGCGGGAGGACCCTCGGAGACCCAGTACTTC. This gives the protein CASSPGLAGGPSETQYF.

This clone was counted between two and nine times. The DNA of the CDR3 is TGTGCCAGCAGCCTAAGGACGGGGAACACTGAAGCTTTCTTT. Amino acids: CASSLRTGNTEAFF. The J gene is TRBJ1-1, the V gene TRBV6-5; D is uncertain. Germline CDR1 is MNHEY and CDR2 is SVGAGI. This CDR3 spans 14 amino acids. V was clipped by 6 bases and J by 1 base, with 12 bases between them.

The rearrangement links TRBV4-1 to TRBJ2-1, with D tentatively TRBD2 (5 bases). The CDR3 length is 17 residues. The germline V and J ends were trimmed by 0 bases and 0 bases, with 12 bases remaining between them. Germline CDR1 is MGHRA and CDR2 is YSYEKL. The CDR3 loop reads CASSQDPRAGSYNEQFF. Here the CDR3 DNA reads TGCGCCAGCAGCCAAGATCCGCGGGCTGGCTCCTACAATGAGCAGTTCTTC.

The V call is TRBV18, the J call TRBJ1-5, with D unclear. Germline V gene sequence: CDR1 KGHSH, CDR2 LQKENI. Trimming took off 1 base at V and 5 bases at J, with 12 bases between the two ends. This CDR3 has 15 amino acids. In DNA, the CDR3 is TGTGCCAGCTCACCACTGTCTGAGACCTATCAGCCCCAGCATTTT. Encoded protein: CASSPLSETYQPQHF.

The chain carries TRBV27 and TRBJ1-2, with 10 positions matching TRBD1. The CDR3 is 14 residues long. Per the germline V gene, CDR1 is MNHEY and CDR2 is SMNVEV (reference sequence). Unmatched junction bases numbered 8, after V lost 5 bases and J lost 8 bases. DNA of the CDR3: TGTGCCAGCAGTATTTCCGGGACAGGGGTAGGCTACACCTTC. Its protein is CASSISGTGVGYTF.

J is TRBJ2-1 and V is TRBV10-1, with D uncertain. V lost 6 bases to trimming and J lost 0 bases, with 15 bases between them. CDR1 and CDR2 from the germline V gene are WNHNN and SYGVQD (reference sequence). This CDR3 comprises 16 residues. CDR3 DNA: TGCGCCAGCAGCGCGGACCGAATTGGCTCCTACAATGAGCAGTTCTTC. It translates to CASSADRIGSYNEQFF.

The chain couples TRBV2 to TRBJ1-6; possible D gene TRBD1, 5 bases. V was clipped by 6 bases and J by 10 bases, with 13 bases between them. Per the germline V gene, CDR1 is SNHLY and CDR2 is FYNNEI. CDR3 length: 13 residues. The CDR3 loop reads CASSPLGGSPLHF. The CDR3 DNA reads as TGTGCCAGCAGCCCGCTGGGGGGGTCACCCCTCCACTTT.

V is TRBV7-6 and J is TRBJ2-7; 8 nucleotides line up with TRBD1. J gave up 3 bases and V 1 base, and 8 bases lay outside the gene matches. The CDR3 is 16 amino acids. The V gene's germline CDR1 is SGHVS and CDR2 FNYEAQ. CDR3 protein: CASSLGNRGAIYEQYF. Here the CDR3 DNA reads TGTGCCAGCAGCTTAGGCAACAGGGGGGCGATCTACGAGCAGTACTTC.